The present T cell receptor beta chain was sequenced within a study of cytomegalovirus exposure and HLA in healthy donors. PCR used 60 Vbeta primers and 13 Jbeta primers. Profiled with immunoSEQ multiplex PCR; TCRdb holds only in-frame clones, not every one. The sample has over 200,000 clones; roughly four fifths are singletons. This CDR3 spans 15 amino acids. The germline V gene has CDR1 KGHSH and CDR2 LQKENI. V lost 0 bases, J lost 5 bases, and 13 bases lay in between. The chain couples TRBV18 to TRBJ2-5; TRBD2 is a possible D gene (6 bases). The receptor's source is a woman aged 40 to 49 in good health and CMV-seronegative. Sequencing was done on a sample of PBMCs. The CDR3 DNA is TGTGCCAGCTCACCACCGGACTCAGGGAGGGAGACCCAGTACTTC. This encodes CASSPPDSGRETQYF. The full variable domain, its missing parts supplied by reference TRBV18 and TRBJ2-5, is NAGVMQNPRHLVRRRGQEARLRCSPMKGHSHVYWYRQLPEEGLKFMVYLQKENIIDESGMPKERFSAEFPKEGPSILRIQQVVRGDSAAYFCASSPPDSGRETQYFGPGTRLLVL.